What follows is one TCR beta chain and its context. What it binds is not known. This specimen belongs to a study of response to subunit inactivated influenza vaccine. TCRdb reprocessed the RT-PCR reads via MiXCR and lists one record per CDR3 protein. The sample lists 610,000 or so distinct CDR3 sequences; 11% to 15% were seen once. Study observations and caveats: Each seasonal influenza vaccination recruits few new T cells, the authors suggested.

The germline gives CDR1 SGHRS, CDR2 YFSETQ. J lost 3 bases, V lost 0 bases, and 4 bases had no gene match. The CDR3 length is 15 residues. The starting material was PBMCs from blood, obtained about 11 days after vaccination. J is TRBJ1-2 and V is TRBV5-1; 8 bases line up with TRBD1. This sequence was found in a man aged 50 to 59 who received an inactivated influenza vaccine. The CDR3 reads CASSLATGGDYGYTF. CDR3 nucleotides: TGCGCCAGCAGCTTGGCCACAGGGGGTGACTATGGCTACACCTTC.